The next 16 T cell receptor beta chains were all read from a single sample in a study of blood T cell repertoires in COVID-19. The data were produced by immunoSEQ multiplex PCR, yet TCRdb's version contains in-frame clones alone and is incomplete. The table includes more than 60,000 clones, roughly 78% detected once. The sequenced material came from peripheral blood. These receptor sequences come from a man between 60 and 75 years old with acute or convalescent COVID-19.

The sample holds a few counts of this clone. The chain combines TRBV6-2 or TRBV6-3 with TRBJ1-5; D call uncertain. V shed 0 bases and J shed 3 bases, with 9 bases lying between them. CDR1 and CDR2 (germline): MNHEY, SVGEGT. The CDR3 length is 15 residues. The CDR3 DNA reads TGTGCCAGCAGTTACTCACAGCCTTACAATCAGCCCCAGCATTTT. As protein: CASSYSQPYNQPQHF.

The chain joins TRBV29-1 to TRBJ2-7; D gene ambiguous. The V and J ends lost 7 bases and 2 bases respectively, with 18 bases between them. Germline assignment: CDR1 SQVTM and CDR2 ANQGSEA. This CDR3 is built from 14 residues. CDR3 sequence: CSASERAATYEQYF. The CDR3 DNA sequence: TGCAGCGCTTCCGAACGAGCCGCGACCTACGAGCAGTACTTC.

The J gene is TRBJ2-7, the V gene TRBV3-1 (or the pseudogene TRBV3-2), with 7 bases fitting TRBD2. This CDR3 contains 13 residues. The J segment lost 3 bases and the V segment lost 5 bases, leaving 4 bases of the junction unmatched. Germline-derived CDR1 and CDR2 are LGHDT and YNNKEL (reference sequence). CDR3 nucleotides: TGTGCCAGCAGCTGGGCGGGAGTCTACGAGCAGTACTTC. Protein: CASSWAGVYEQYF.

The chain is built from TRBV7-8 and TRBJ2-1; 7 bases agree with TRBD1. Trimming took 5 bases from V and 4 from J; bases not matched to a gene: 11. This CDR3 is built from 16 residues. In germline, CDR1 is SGHVS, CDR2 FQNEAQ. CDR3 sequence (DNA): TGTGCCAGCAGCCACAGCGACAGGGTAACTTACAATGAGCAGTTCTTC. It yields the protein CASSHSDRVTYNEQFF.

CDR3 bases: TGTGCCAGCAGCTTTGGAAGCGACCACCAAGAGACCCAGTACTTC. Its protein product is CASSFGSDHQETQYF. J is TRBJ2-5 and V is TRBV11-2; D uncertain. Germline V lookup: CDR1 SGHAT, CDR2 FQNNGV. Trimming removed 3 bases at V and 0 bases at J, with 11 bases between. The CDR3 has 15 residues.

The V and J genes are TRBV7-2 and TRBJ1-2; tentative D call: TRBD1 (5 bases). Trimming stripped 4 bases from V and 5 bases from J, with 11 bases between. Germline V gene sequence: CDR1 SGHTA, CDR2 FQGNSA. This CDR3 has 13 amino acids. CDR3 amino acids: CASSSTGTYGYTF. The CDR3 DNA sequence: TGTGCCAGCAGCTCCACAGGCACGTATGGCTACACCTTC.

The chain carries TRBV6-5 and TRBJ2-7; 9 bases align to TRBD1. CDR3 size: 16 residues. V lost 0 bases, J lost 3 bases, and 6 bases stayed unmatched. Germline CDR1 and CDR2: MNHEY and SVGAGI. The CDR3 here is CASSYSRTGDSYEQYF. In DNA, the CDR3 is TGTGCCAGCAGTTACTCCCGGACAGGGGATAGCTACGAGCAGTACTTC.

In regard to this clone: Germline and junction disagree at one end, which may indicate a read error. The V gene is TRBV7-7, the J gene TRBJ2-3; TRBD1 agrees at 9 bases. Germline CDR1 is SSHAT and CDR2 is FNYEAQ (reference sequence). The CDR3 has 13 amino acids. The CDR3 DNA reads as TGTGCTAGCAGCCTGACAGGGGGGAGTACGCAGTATTTT. Amino acid sequence: CASSLTGGSTQYF.

This clone has just a few counts. V gene TRBV7-8 combines with J gene TRBJ2-5; possible D gene TRBD1, 6 bases. V was cut by 0 bases and J by 7 bases, with 27 bases left in between. The V gene's germline CDR1 is SGHVS and CDR2 FQNEAQ. The CDR3 sequence is 19 residues long. DNA for the CDR3: TGTGCCAGCAGCTTAGCCCACTCCCCAACAGGGAGAAGGGGTCGGACCCAGTACTTC. Protein product: CASSLAHSPTGRRGRTQYF.

J is TRBJ1-2 and V is TRBV14; 7 bases match TRBD1. This CDR3 is 14 amino acids long. V lost 4 bases and J lost 4; bases outside the gene matches: 6. From germline, CDR1 is SGHDN and CDR2 FVKESK. CDR3 loop: CASSPWTGSYGYTF. Written as DNA, the CDR3 is TGTGCCAGCAGCCCCTGGACAGGATCCTATGGCTACACCTTC. Full variable domain (rest looked up from reference TRBV14 and TRBJ1-2): EAGVTQFPSHSVIEKGQTVTLRCDPISGHDNLYWYRRVMGKEIKFLLHFVKESKQDESGMPNNRFLAERTGGTYSTLKVQPAELEDSGVYFCASSPWTGSYGYTFGSGTRLTVV.

The CDR3 bases are TGTGCCAGCAGCTTTCAGGTTGTCGGGGAGCTGTTTTTT. It translates to CASSFQVVGELFF. The chain couples TRBV7-2 to TRBJ2-2; no clear D. Per germline, CDR1 SGHTA and CDR2 FQGNSA. V was shortened by 3 bases and J by 7 bases, with 9 bases between the two germline ends. The CDR3 runs 13 residues.

V is TRBV5-1 and J is TRBJ2-1; 7 bases map to TRBD1. The CDR3 has 16 residues. Trimming cost V 1 base and J 7 bases; bases outside gene matches: 11. The germline V gene encodes CDR1 SGHRS and CDR2 YFSETQ. In DNA form, the CDR3 reads TGCGCCAGCAGCTTGTTGCCGACAGGGATGGGGAATGAGCAGTTCTTC. Translating gives CASSLLPTGMGNEQFF.

There are a few counts of this clone. This chain links TRBV10-2 with TRBJ2-7, with D possibly being TRBD1 (6 bases). The length of the CDR3 is 12 residues. Germline V lookup: CDR1 WSHSY, CDR2 SAAADI. V gave up 6 bases and J gave up 2 bases, with 8 bases separating them. The CDR3 nucleotides read TGCGCCAGCAGACAGGGTCCCTACGAGCAGTACTTC. Translating gives CASRQGPYEQYF.

This chain connects TRBV27 to TRBJ2-1, with 9 bases fitting TRBD2. The V gene's germline CDR1 is MNHEY and CDR2 SMNVEV (reference sequence). The CDR3 is 13 residues long. V dropped 5 bases and J dropped 7; count of bases not matched to a gene: 3. The CDR3, as DNA: TGTGCCAGCAGTCCGCGGGGGGGGAATGAGCAGTTCTTC. Translation: CASSPRGGNEQFF.

This chain uses TRBV5-1 with TRBJ2-1; tentatively, D is TRBD2 (7 bases). This CDR3 contains 14 residues. In germline, CDR1 is SGHRS, CDR2 YFSETQ. V lost 6 bases to trimming and J lost 4 bases, with 14 bases between them. CDR3 loop: CASNRASGYNEQFF. DNA for the CDR3: TGCGCCAGCAACAGGGCTAGCGGTTACAATGAGCAGTTCTTC.

The chain combines TRBV27 with TRBJ1-1; 7 bases match TRBD1. Germline V gives CDR1 MNHEY, CDR2 SMNVEV (reference sequence). The V gene end was trimmed by 4 bases and the J gene end by 3 bases; junction bases not matched to a gene: 5. The length of the CDR3 is 14 residues. CDR3 residues: CASSSRQGYTEAFF. The CDR3 region has the DNA TGTGCCAGCAGTTCACGACAGGGATACACTGAAGCTTTCTTT.